This T cell receptor beta chain is from a study of blood T cell repertoires in COVID-19. V was trimmed by 6 bases and J by 7 bases, leaving 16 bases between them. CDR1 and CDR2 from the germline V gene are SGHAT and FQNNGV. The CDR3 has 14 residues. Measured with immunoSEQ multiplex PCR; TCRdb has only the in-frame clones, and not every one. The sample has hundreds of thousands of clones; approximately 83% are singletons. The rearrangement uses TRBV11-2 and TRBJ2-1; D possibly corresponds to TRBD2 (5 bases). Specimen: PBMCs or T cells enriched from blood (not recorded which). This sequence originates from a woman aged 40 to 50 with acute COVID-19. CDR3 nucleotides: TGTGCCAGCAGTCGCGAGGGCAGTTTTAATGAGCAGTTCTTC. Residues: CASSREGSFNEQFF.